Detailed here is one TCR beta chain. This clonotype was counted between two and nine times. The antigen it recognizes is unknown. Base qualities were left out, and no much larger clone turns up one base away. These data come from a study of response to subunit inactivated influenza vaccine (dated by TCRdb to the late 2010s). With regard to the full study: The study used deep quantitative T cell receptor repertoire profiling to track responses to a trivalent subunit inactivated influenza vaccine.

Preparation of the library involved RT-PCR. The instrument given in TCRdb is Illumina HiSeq 2500. TCRdb's own reprocessing of the public reads used fastp at Q25 and MiXCR and kept productive beta chains. Every distinct CDR3 protein forms one entry, paired with its most common genes and DNA. This sample gives about 570,000 distinct CDR3 sequences in total; about 10% of them show up just once. 9.5% to 11% of the sample is held by the ten biggest clonotypes. What the work shows at the level of the full study, not this receptor alone: According to the authors, only a limited number of new T cells may be recruited by each seasonal influenza vaccination.

V loses 2 bases at its end and J loses 15 bases; junction bases beyond the gene matches: 10. CDR1 MDHEN and CDR2 SYDVKM are derived from the germline V gene. The CDR3 runs 13 residues from the cysteine to the phenylalanine. Of all the DNA, just the CDR3 is kept, 39 bases in frame from base 1. These data were also filed under a second study, of T cells expressing NK-cell markers. In that second paper, the authors write: TCR beta cDNA libraries were prepared using 5'RACE template switching, which introduced a universal primer site and unique molecular identifiers. Seven or eight donors provided sorted CD3+CD56+NKG2C+, CD3+CD56+NKG2C- and CD3+CD56-NKG2C+ T-cell subsets, whose TCR beta-chain repertoires were profiled. Seven of the eight sequenced donors were HCMV-seropositive and one was HCMV-seronegative. In several experiments an anti-gammadeltaTCR antibody was added to restrict sorting to alphabetaTCR-expressing T cells. In over five donors, the dominant CD3+CD56+NKG2C+ clonotypes were among the top 10 CD8+ clonotypes and accounted for 1.0-7.0% of CD8+ T cells. Those dominant clonotypes were again the most abundant among CD3+CD56-NKG2C+ cells in a few donors, at roughly 25-65%. It remained unclear whether the expanded NKG2C-expressing T cell clones were specific for HCMV antigens. The eight sequenced donors were randomly selected healthy volunteers, three men and five women. A commercial ELISA kit detecting HCMV-specific IgG in serum was used to determine HCMV serostatus. Peripheral blood mononuclear cells were isolated from blood by Ficoll density gradient centrifugation. Bulk peripheral blood T-cell repertoires were additionally sequenced from unsorted PBMC for about six donors. cDNA synthesis was primed from the TCR beta constant segment, followed by two successive PCR amplification steps. Sequencing of the libraries produced 2 x 150 bp reads on Illumina HiSeq 2000/2500, MiSeq or NextSeq. MIGEC handled demultiplexing of the reads and grouping by UMI, while MiTCR was used to assemble and quantify clonotypes. To exclude erroneous sequences, any TCR cDNA sequence not supported by at least two reads was discarded. The tcR package was used for downstream repertoire analysis, and clonotypes were matched between fractions using CDR3 nucleotide sequence together with V segment. VDJmatch was used to annotate antigen specificity against VDJdb, with one amino acid substitution in CDR3 permitted.

Rearrangement joined TRBV28 to TRBJ2-1; 7 junctional bases match TRBD2. The source was PBMCs from blood, collected on the day of vaccination. The source is a man aged 50 to 60 who received an inactivated influenza vaccine. Donor details come from another sample of the same person, matched by shared clones. The nucleotide sequence reads as follows: TGTGCCAGCAGTTTAGCGACTAGCCGACCCCCGTTCTTC. This gives the protein CASSLATSRPPFF.